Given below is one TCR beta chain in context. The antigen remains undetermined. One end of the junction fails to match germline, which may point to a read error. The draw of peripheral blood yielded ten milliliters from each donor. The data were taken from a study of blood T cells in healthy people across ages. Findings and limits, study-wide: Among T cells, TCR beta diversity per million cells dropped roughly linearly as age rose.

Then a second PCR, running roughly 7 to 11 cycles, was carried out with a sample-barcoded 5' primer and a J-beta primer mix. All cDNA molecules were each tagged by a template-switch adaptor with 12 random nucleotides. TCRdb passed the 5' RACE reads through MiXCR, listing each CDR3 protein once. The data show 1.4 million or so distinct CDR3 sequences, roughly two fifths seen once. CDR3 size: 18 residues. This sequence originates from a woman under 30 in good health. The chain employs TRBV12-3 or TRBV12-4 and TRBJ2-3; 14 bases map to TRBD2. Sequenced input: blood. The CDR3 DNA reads TGTGCCAGCAGCCTGACTAGCGGGGGGGCCTCTAGCACAGATGCGCAGTATTTT. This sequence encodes CASSLTSGGASSTDAQYF.